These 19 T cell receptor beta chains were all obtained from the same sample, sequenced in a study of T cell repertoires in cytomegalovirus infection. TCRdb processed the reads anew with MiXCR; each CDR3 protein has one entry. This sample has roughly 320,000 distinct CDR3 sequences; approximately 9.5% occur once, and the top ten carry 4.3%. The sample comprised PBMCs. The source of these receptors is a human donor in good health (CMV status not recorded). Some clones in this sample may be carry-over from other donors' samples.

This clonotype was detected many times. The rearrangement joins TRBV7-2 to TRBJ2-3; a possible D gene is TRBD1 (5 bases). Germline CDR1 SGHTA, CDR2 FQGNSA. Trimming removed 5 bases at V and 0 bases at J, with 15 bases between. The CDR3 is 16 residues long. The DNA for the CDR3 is TGTGCCAGCAGCCTTGGTACAGGTTCGAGCACAGATACGCAGTATTTT. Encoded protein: CASSLGTGSSTDTQYF.

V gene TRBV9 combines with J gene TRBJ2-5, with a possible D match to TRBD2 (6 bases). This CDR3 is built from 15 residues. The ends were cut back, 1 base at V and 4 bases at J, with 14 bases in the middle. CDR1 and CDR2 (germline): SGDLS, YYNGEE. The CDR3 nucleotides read TGTGCCAGCAGCGTACAAAGGGGAGGCGGAGAGACCCAGTACTTC. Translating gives CASSVQRGGGETQYF.

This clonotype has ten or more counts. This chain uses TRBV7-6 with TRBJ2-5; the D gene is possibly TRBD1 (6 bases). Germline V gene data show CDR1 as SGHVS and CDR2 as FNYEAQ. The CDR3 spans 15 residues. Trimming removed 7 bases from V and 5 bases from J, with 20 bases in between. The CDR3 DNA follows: TGTGCCAGCATCAAAAATAGGGGGAAGGGGGAGACCCAGTACTTC. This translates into CASIKNRGKGETQYF.

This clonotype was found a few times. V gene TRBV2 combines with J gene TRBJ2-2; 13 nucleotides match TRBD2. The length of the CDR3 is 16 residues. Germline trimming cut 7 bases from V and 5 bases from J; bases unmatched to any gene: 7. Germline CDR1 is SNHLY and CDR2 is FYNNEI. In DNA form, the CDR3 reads TGTGCCAGCAAGTTCCTACTAGCGGGGGGGACCGGGGAGCTGTTTTTT. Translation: CASKFLLAGGTGELFF.

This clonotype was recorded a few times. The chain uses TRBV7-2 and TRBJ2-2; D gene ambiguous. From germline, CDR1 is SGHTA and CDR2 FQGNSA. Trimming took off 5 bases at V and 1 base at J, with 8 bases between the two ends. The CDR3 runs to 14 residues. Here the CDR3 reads CASSQLRNTGELFF. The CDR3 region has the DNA TGTGCCAGCAGCCAGCTCAGGAACACCGGGGAGCTGTTTTTT.

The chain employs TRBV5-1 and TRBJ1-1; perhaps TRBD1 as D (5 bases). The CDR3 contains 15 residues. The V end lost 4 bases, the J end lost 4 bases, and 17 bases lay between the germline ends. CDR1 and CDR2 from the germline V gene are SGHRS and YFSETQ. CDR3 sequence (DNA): TGCGCCAGCAGCGACCGTCCGGAGAGGGGCACTGAAGCTTTCTTT. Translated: CASSDRPERGTEAFF.

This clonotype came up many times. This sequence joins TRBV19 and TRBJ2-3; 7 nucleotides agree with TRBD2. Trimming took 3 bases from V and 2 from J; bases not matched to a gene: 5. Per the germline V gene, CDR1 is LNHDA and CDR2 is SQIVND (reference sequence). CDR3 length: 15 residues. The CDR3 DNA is TGTGCCAGTAGTATGGGAGGGACTTTCACAGATACGCAGTATTTT. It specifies CASSMGGTFTDTQYF.

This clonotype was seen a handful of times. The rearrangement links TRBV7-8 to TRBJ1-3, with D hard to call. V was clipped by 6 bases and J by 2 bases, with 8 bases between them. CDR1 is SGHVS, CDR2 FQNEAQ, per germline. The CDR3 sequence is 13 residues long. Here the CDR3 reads CASRTTAGNTIYF. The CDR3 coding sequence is TGTGCCAGCAGGACTACAGCTGGAAACACCATATATTTT.

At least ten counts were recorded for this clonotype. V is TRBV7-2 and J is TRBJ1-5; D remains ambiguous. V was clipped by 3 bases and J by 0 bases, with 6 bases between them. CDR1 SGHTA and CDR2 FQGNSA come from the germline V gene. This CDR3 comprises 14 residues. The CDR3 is CASSLDNSNQPQHF. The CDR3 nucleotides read TGTGCCAGCAGCTTGGATAATAGCAATCAGCCCCAGCATTTT. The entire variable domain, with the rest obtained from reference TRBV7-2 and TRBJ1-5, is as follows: GAGVSQSPSNKVTEKGKDVELRCDPISGHTALYWYRQSLGQGLEFLIYFQGNSAPDKSGLPSDRFSAERTGGSVSTLTIQRTQQEDSAVYLCASSLDNSNQPQHFGDGTRLSIL.

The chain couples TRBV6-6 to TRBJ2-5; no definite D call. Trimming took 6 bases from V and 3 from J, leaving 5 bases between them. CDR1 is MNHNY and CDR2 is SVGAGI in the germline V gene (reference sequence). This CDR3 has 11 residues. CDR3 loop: CASRTKETQYF. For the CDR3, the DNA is TGTGCCAGCAGAACCAAAGAGACCCAGTACTTC.

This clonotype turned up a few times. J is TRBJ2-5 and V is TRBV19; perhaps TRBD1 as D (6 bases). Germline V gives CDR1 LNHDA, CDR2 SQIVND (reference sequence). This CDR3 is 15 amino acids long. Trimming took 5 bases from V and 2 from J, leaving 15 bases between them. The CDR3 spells CASSPGRTAQETQYF. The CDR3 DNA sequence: TGTGCCAGTAGTCCGGGCCGGACAGCTCAAGAGACCCAGTACTTC.

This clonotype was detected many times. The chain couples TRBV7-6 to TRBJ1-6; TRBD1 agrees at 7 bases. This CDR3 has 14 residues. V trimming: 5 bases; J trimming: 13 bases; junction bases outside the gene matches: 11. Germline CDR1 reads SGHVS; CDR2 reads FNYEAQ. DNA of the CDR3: TGTGCCAGCAGCCAAGGACAGGTCGCCGGGCCCCTCCACTTT. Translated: CASSQGQVAGPLHF. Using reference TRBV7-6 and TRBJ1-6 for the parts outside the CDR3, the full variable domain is GAGVSQSPRYKVTKRGQDVALRCDPISGHVSLYWYRQALGQGPEFLTYFNYEAQQDKSGLPNDRFSAERPEGSISTLTIQRTEQRDSAMYRCASSQGQVAGPLHFGNGTRLTVT.

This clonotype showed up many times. In nucleotides, the CDR3 is TGTGCCAGCAGCCTGATGACAGGGACAGATACGCAGTATTTT. Translating it yields CASSLMTGTDTQYF. V is TRBV7-2 and J is TRBJ2-3; 7 positions agree with TRBD1. The trim removed 5 bases at V and 3 bases at J, leaving 5 bases unmatched. Germline V CDR1 and CDR2: SGHTA, FQGNSA. The CDR3 runs to 14 residues.

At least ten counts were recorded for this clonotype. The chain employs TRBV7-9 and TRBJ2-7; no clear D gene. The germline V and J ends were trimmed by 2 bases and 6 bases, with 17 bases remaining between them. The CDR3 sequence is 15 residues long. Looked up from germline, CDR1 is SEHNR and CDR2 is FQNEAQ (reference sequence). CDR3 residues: CASSLTSGIYREQYF. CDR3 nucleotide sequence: TGTGCCAGCAGCTTAACTTCGGGCATCTACCGCGAGCAGTACTTC.

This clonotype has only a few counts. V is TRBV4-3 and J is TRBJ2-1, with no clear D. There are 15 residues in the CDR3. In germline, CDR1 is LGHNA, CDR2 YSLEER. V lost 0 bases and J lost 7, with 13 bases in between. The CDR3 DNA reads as TGCGCCAGCAGCCAAGATAACATAGGGCGAAATGAGCAGTTCTTC. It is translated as CASSQDNIGRNEQFF.

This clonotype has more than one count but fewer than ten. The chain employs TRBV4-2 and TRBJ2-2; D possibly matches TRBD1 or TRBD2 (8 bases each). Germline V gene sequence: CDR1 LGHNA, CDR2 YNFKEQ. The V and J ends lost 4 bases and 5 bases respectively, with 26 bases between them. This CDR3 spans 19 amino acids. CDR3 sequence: CASSLLPGGGRSSTGELFF. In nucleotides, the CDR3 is TGTGCCAGCAGCCTCCTCCCAGGGGGCGGGAGGTCTTCTACCGGGGAGCTGTTTTTT.

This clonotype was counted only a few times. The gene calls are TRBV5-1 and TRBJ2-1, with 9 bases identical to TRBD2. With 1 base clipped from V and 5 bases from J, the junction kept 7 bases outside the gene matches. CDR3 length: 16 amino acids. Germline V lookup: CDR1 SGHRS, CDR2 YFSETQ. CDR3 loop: CASSLRREGLNNEQFF. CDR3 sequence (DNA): TGCGCCAGCAGCTTGAGGCGGGAGGGCCTCAACAATGAGCAGTTCTTC.

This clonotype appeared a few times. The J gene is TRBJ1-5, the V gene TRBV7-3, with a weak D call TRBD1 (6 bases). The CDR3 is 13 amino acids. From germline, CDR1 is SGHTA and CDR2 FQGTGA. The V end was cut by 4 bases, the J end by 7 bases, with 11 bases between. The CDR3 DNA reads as TGTGCCAGCAGCTCAGGGGCCGGGCAGCCCCAGCATTTT. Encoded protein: CASSSGAGQPQHF.

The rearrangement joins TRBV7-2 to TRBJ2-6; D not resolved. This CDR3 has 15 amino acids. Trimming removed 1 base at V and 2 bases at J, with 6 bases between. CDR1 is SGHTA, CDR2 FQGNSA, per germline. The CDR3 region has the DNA TGTGCCAGCAGCTTAGAGCCCGCTGGGGCCAACGTCCTGACTTTC. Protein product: CASSLEPAGANVLTF. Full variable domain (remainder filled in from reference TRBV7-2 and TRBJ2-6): GAGVSQSPSNKVTEKGKDVELRCDPISGHTALYWYRQSLGQGLEFLIYFQGNSAPDKSGLPSDRFSAERTGGSVSTLTIQRTQQEDSAVYLCASSLEPAGANVLTFGAGSRLTVL.